This T cell receptor beta chain comes out of a study of blood T cell repertoires in COVID-19. Study-level information: The United States, Italy and Spain were the sources of the acute and convalescent COVID-19 samples. The cDNA or gDNA used as material had been derived from T cells, B-cell-depleted T cells, or PBMCs.

The CDR3 length is 15 residues. Germline trimming cut 10 bases from V and 4 bases from J; bases unmatched to any gene: 11. Per germline, CDR1 ENHRY and CDR2 SYGVKD. Per the original data handling: Amplifying reference gene primers gave estimates of nucleated cell counts. Data came from immunoSEQ multiplex PCR; TCRdb stores just in-frame clones and leaves some out. D and trimming come from the DNA, and the V and J calls and clone size come from that table. The table records about 65,000 clones, around nine tenths of them present only once. The gene calls are TRBV10-3 and TRBJ2-1; 9 bases match TRBD2. This sequence was found in a man aged 55 to 70 with acute or convalescent COVID-19. The sequencing sample was made of peripheral blood. The CDR3 sequence: CATEDSGGSYNEQFF. The CDR3 DNA reads as TGTGCCACCGAGGATAGCGGGGGTTCATACAATGAGCAGTTCTTC.